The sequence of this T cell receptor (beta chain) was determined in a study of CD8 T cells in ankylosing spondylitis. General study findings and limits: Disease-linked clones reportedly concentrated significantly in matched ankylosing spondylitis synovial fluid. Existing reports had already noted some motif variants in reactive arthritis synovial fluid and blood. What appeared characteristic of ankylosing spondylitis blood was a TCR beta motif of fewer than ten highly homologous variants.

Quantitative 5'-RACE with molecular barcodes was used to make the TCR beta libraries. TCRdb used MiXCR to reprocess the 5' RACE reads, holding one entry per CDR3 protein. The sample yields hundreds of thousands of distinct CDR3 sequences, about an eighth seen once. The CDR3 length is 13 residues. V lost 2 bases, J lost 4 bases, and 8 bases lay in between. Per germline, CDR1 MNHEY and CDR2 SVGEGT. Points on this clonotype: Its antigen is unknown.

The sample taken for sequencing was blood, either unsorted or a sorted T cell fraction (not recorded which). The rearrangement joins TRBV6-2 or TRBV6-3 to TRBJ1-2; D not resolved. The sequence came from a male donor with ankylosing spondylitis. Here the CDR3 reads CASSYEGTYGYTF. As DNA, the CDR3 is TGTGCCAGCAGTTACGAGGGTACCTATGGCTACACCTTC.